The 5 T cell receptor beta chains presented below share a single source sample, sequenced in a study of chemoradiotherapy in HPV16-positive cancers. Sequencing was performed with immunoSEQ multiplex PCR; in TCRdb, only in-frame clones are kept and a portion is missing. The data contain 15,000 or so clones, 65% to 80% of them singletons. Sequencing was performed on tumor tissue, taken from a patient who underwent chemoradiotherapy. These receptor sequences come from a human donor with HPV-associated anogenital cancer.

The gene calls are TRBV11-3 and TRBJ1-6, with TRBD1 matching 9 bases. The V gene's germline CDR1 is SGHNT and CDR2 YENEEA. The CDR3 is 17 residues long. Trimming cost V 2 bases and J 9 bases; bases outside gene matches: 11. CDR3: CASSLRRPGQGGSPLHF. CDR3 nucleotides: TGTGCCAGCAGCTTACGCCGACCGGGACAGGGCGGTTCACCCCTCCACTTT.

The chain carries TRBV5-6 and TRBJ2-2; 10 bases agree with TRBD2. Looked up from germline, CDR1 is SGHDT and CDR2 is YYEEEE. V trimming: 3 bases; J trimming: 5 bases; junction bases outside the gene matches: 4. The CDR3 has 15 amino acids. CDR3 nucleotide sequence: TGTGCCAGCAGCTCCGCTAGCGGGGGTACCGGGGAGCTGTTTTTT. Its translation is CASSSASGGTGELFF.

The V gene is TRBV2, the J gene TRBJ2-7, with D perhaps matching TRBD2 (5 bases). This CDR3 comprises 14 residues. CDR1 and CDR2 (germline): SNHLY, FYNNEI. The V end lost 7 bases, the J end lost 3 bases, and 16 bases lay between the germline ends. CDR3 DNA sequence: TGTGCCAGCAAACGGACGGACTTGATCTACGAGCAGTACTTC. Translated: CASKRTDLIYEQYF.

This clone was counted a few times. The chain couples TRBV5-6 to TRBJ2-7, with D perhaps matching TRBD2 (5 bases). Trimming left V 4 bases short and J 2 bases short, with 7 bases between. The CDR3 is 12 amino acids. Germline CDR1 and CDR2: SGHDT and YYEEEE. DNA of the CDR3: TGTGCCAGCAGCACCGGGGCCTACGAGCAGTACTTC. The encoded protein is CASSTGAYEQYF.

In its sample, this clone is large. The rearrangement links TRBV30 to TRBJ2-5; D perhaps matches TRBD2 (5 bases). Germline V gene lookup returns CDR1 GTSNPN and CDR2 SVGIG (reference sequence). This CDR3 region has 14 residues. V lost 5 bases, J lost 4 bases, and 17 bases lay in between. The CDR3 sequence is CAWDPGWAGETQYF. CDR3 in DNA: TGTGCCTGGGACCCTGGATGGGCGGGAGAGACCCAGTACTTC.